Listed below are T cell receptor beta chains from one sample, sequenced in a study of T-cell memory formation after mild COVID-19. In TCRdb, the 5' RACE reads were re-called with MiXCR into one record per CDR3 protein. Of 95,000 to 120,000 distinct CDR3 sequences listed, 20% to 25% were seen once; the top ten hold about two fifths. Sequenced input: PBMCs or a T cell subset sorted from them (not recorded which). The receptors originated from a man between 18 and 35 years old who had mild COVID-19 (a few samples of this study predate the infection). Cell type and time point are not known. Each CDR3 is given with its conserved first and last residue. A D gene is named only where the DNA matches it firmly. Clone size is stated in some rows and not others, as once, few, many or a class when expanded.

NA	TRBV12-3/TRBV12-4	TRBJ1-1	NA	CASSPITDTEAFF	TGTGCCAGCAGTCCGATCACCGACACTGAAGCTTTCTTT
NA	TRBV15	TRBJ2-1	TRBD2	CATSAYPGLAGASSYNEQFF	TGTGCCACCAGCGCATACCCGGGACTAGCGGGGGCCAGCTCCTACAATGAGCAGTTCTTC
NA	TRBV10-1	TRBJ2-4	NA	CAKTYHRQAKNIQYF	TGCGCCAAAACTTACCATCGGCAGGCTAAAAACATTCAGTACTTC
NA	TRBV24-1	TRBJ2-3	NA	CATSDSRTTQYF	TGTGCCACCAGTGATAGCAGGACTACGCAGTATTTT
NA	TRBV19	TRBJ2-5	NA	CASSERRTGQETQYF	TGTGCCAGTAGTGAACGCCGGACCGGGCAAGAGACCCAGTACTTC
few	TRBV6-2/TRBV6-3	TRBJ2-1	NA	CASTLASEQFF	TGTGCCAGCACCCTAGCCTCTGAGCAGTTCTTC
NA	TRBV7-8	TRBJ2-3	TRBD2	CASSLGLAGPFTDTQYF	TGTGCCAGCAGCTTAGGGTTAGCGGGGCCCTTCACAGATACGCAGTATTTT
NA	TRBV7-9	TRBJ2-5	NA	CASSSPTRGRETQYF	TGTGCCAGCAGCTCTCCCACTCGGGGGAGAGAGACCCAGTACTTC
NA	TRBV2	TRBJ2-7	TRBD1	CASSPLRGQGSYEQYF	TGTGCCAGCAGCCCCCTAAGGGGACAGGGCTCCTACGAGCAGTACTTC
few	TRBV28	TRBJ2-5	TRBD1	CASTRGTGYETQYF	TGTGCCAGCACCCGAGGGACAGGGTACGAGACCCAGTACTTC
few	TRBV9	TRBJ2-2	TRBD1	CASTRQGENTGELFF	TGTGCCAGCACCAGACAGGGAGAGAACACCGGGGAGCTGTTTTTT
few	TRBV24-1	TRBJ1-2	NA	CATSGSTDANYGYTF	TGTGCCACCAGTGGAAGCACCGACGCTAACTATGGCTACACCTTC
NA	TRBV12-3/TRBV12-4	TRBJ1-1	NA	CASSLPGEAEAFF	TGTGCCAGCAGTCTCCCAGGGGAGGCTGAAGCTTTCTTT
few	TRBV4-1	TRBJ2-5	NA	CASSQDGVRETQYF	TGCGCCAGCAGCCAAGACGGGGTCAGGGAGACCCAGTACTTC
few	TRBV7-9	TRBJ1-5	NA	CASSLGDPNQPQHF	TGTGCCAGCAGCTTAGGGGACCCCAATCAGCCCCAGCATTTT
NA	TRBV4-2	TRBJ2-3	NA	CASSPTVEGASTDTQYF	TGTGCCAGCAGCCCGACAGTGGAGGGGGCTAGCACAGATACGCAGTATTTT
few	TRBV4-1	TRBJ2-2	TRBD1	CASSQGDRVTGELFF	TGCGCCAGCAGCCAAGGTGACAGGGTGACCGGGGAGCTGTTTTTT
NA	TRBV20-1	TRBJ1-2	TRBD1	CSASDRGAGYTF	TGCAGTGCATCGGACAGGGGTGCTGGCTACACCTTC
NA	TRBV7-7	TRBJ2-1	TRBD2	CASSLRPSGVISSYNEQFF	TGTGCTAGCAGCTTAAGGCCTAGCGGGGTTATAAGCTCCTACAATGAGCAGTTCTTC
NA	TRBV6-5	TRBJ2-2	NA	CASSYLGLWRTGELFF	TGTGCCAGCAGTTACCTAGGGCTATGGCGCACCGGGGAGCTGTTTTTT
NA	TRBV19	TRBJ2-2	TRBD1	CASSTGTGARTGELFF	TGTGCCAGTAGTACCGGGACAGGGGCGAGGACCGGGGAGCTGTTTTTT
NA	TRBV20-1	TRBJ2-5	NA	CSARDVSQETQYF	TGCAGTGCCCGAGACGTCAGCCAAGAGACCCAGTACTTC
few	TRBV9	TRBJ2-1	NA	CASSVDGRIGEQFF	TGTGCCAGCAGCGTAGATGGCAGGATAGGTGAGCAGTTCTTC
NA	TRBV6-1	TRBJ2-7	TRBD1	CASGQGTSYEQYF	TGTGCCAGCGGACAGGGGACGTCATACGAGCAGTACTTC
NA	TRBV12-3/TRBV12-4	TRBJ2-7	NA	CASRPGGTVEQYF	TGTGCCAGCAGGCCCGGGGGCACGGTCGAGCAGTACTTC
once	TRBV6-2/TRBV6-3	TRBJ1-5	NA	CASSTFREGQPQHF	TGTGCCAGCAGTACTTTCAGGGAAGGTCAGCCCCAGCATTTT
NA	TRBV12-3/TRBV12-4	TRBJ1-2	NA	CASKPGPGSGYTF	TGTGCCAGCAAACCGGGACCGGGCTCAGGCTACACCTTC
NA	TRBV29-1	TRBJ1-3	TRBD1	CSGRRDSGNTIYF	TGCAGCGGCCGAAGGGACAGTGGAAACACCATATATTTT
NA	TRBV7-9	TRBJ1-6	NA	CASSRGKGNSPLHF	TGTGCCAGCAGCCGAGGAAAAGGGAATTCACCCCTCCACTTT
NA	TRBV7-9	TRBJ1-1	NA	CASTLTGTNTEAFF	TGTGCCAGCACCCTCACAGGCACGAACACTGAAGCTTTCTTT
NA	TRBV25-1	TRBJ2-1	NA	CASSNRNEQFF	TGTGCCAGCAGCAATAGGAATGAGCAGTTCTTC